A single sample is the source of the 5 T cell receptor beta chains below, sequenced in a study of identical twins. TCRdb reprocessed the 5' RACE reads via MiXCR and lists one record per CDR3 protein. Altogether around 650,000 distinct CDR3 sequences are present, 7.1% being singletons, with the ten largest covering 1.6%. This sample also appeared in a second study, on yellow fever vaccine responses in identical twins.

The sequenced material came from PBMCs. Every receptor here comes from a woman under 30 in good health.

This clonotype was seen ten or more times. The J gene is TRBJ1-2, the V gene TRBV12-3 or TRBV12-4, with TRBD1 identical over 7 bases. This CDR3 has 13 residues. Trimming removed 6 bases from V and 8 bases from J; junction bases left unmatched: 9. CDR3 loop: CASSPDRVNGYTF. In DNA form, the CDR3 reads TGTGCCAGCAGCCCAGACAGGGTAAACGGCTACACCTTC.

This clonotype was counted a few times. The chain recombines TRBV15 with TRBJ1-5, with D tentatively TRBD1 (5 bases). The CDR3 length is 16 residues. Germline loops: CDR1 LNHNV, CDR2 YYDKDF (reference sequence). V dropped 1 base and J dropped 3 bases, with 13 bases sitting between them. The CDR3 sequence: CATSRVRDPNNQPQHF. The CDR3 DNA is TGTGCCACCAGCAGAGTGAGGGACCCTAACAATCAGCCCCAGCATTTT.

This clonotype was observed a handful of times. The chain is built from TRBV2 and TRBJ2-7, with D unresolved. Looked up from germline, CDR1 is SNHLY and CDR2 is FYNNEI. The CDR3 consists of 10 residues. V dropped 7 bases and J dropped 3 bases, with 4 bases sitting between them. The CDR3 loop is CASTNYEQYV. CDR3 nucleotide sequence: TGTGCCAGCACGAACTACGAGCAGTACGTC.

In this sample, this clonotype turned up a few times. V and J are TRBV29-1 and TRBJ1-3; D is unresolved. Trimming stripped 3 bases from V and 3 bases from J, with 6 bases between. In germline, CDR1 is SQVTM, CDR2 ANQGSEA. The CDR3 extends over 12 amino acids. The CDR3 loop reads CSVEGGGNTIYF. The CDR3 nucleotides read TGCAGCGTTGAGGGTGGTGGAAACACCATATATTTT.

This clonotype was counted ten times or more. The chain couples TRBV5-1 to TRBJ2-1, with TRBD1 identical over 7 bases. Germline V gene data show CDR1 as SGHRS and CDR2 as YFSETQ. There are 17 residues in the CDR3. With V trimmed by 4 bases and J by 2 bases, 12 bases remained unmatched. The CDR3 bases are TGCGCCAGCAGCCCAGAACACTCCGGGACAGCCTACAATGAGCAGTTCTTC. This codes for CASSPEHSGTAYNEQFF.